The T cell receptor (beta chain) described here comes from a study of blood T cells in healthy people across ages. CDR3 length equals 14 residues. Germline V gives CDR1 SGHDN, CDR2 FVKESK. Combining a sample-barcoded 5' primer with a J-beta primer mix, a second PCR ran for roughly 6 to 12 cycles. TCRdb itself ran the 5' RACE reads through MiXCR, one entry per CDR3 protein. The repertoire has 750,000 to 1,000,000 distinct CDR3 sequences, 29% of them found once; the top ten carry about a tenth. Study outcomes and limitations: Observed TCR beta diversity per million T cells went down as age went up. This fall followed a roughly linear course with age.

As regards this clonotype: No antigen is known for it. Its ends do not fully match the called genes, so a read error is possible.

These same records also appear under a second study, on T cells of mothers and their children.

The sample was blood. The receptor's source is a middle-aged woman in good health. This chain joins TRBV14 and TRBJ2-1, with a possible D match to TRBD2 (5 bases). CDR3 nucleotide sequence: TGTGCCTGCAGCCAAGGGAGCTCCTACAATGAGCAGTTCTTC. It codes for CACSQGSSYNEQFF.